This is a list of T cell receptor beta chains from one sample in a study of blood T cell repertoires in COVID-19. The table came from immunoSEQ multiplex PCR; TCRdb's copy has only in-frame clones and leaves some out. The sample lists around 200,000 clones, around 79% occurring once. Specimen: peripheral blood. The receptors come from a woman in her forties or fifties with acute or convalescent COVID-19. CDR3s include the opening cysteine and the closing phenylalanine or tryptophan. D genes are given only for firm matches. Clone size is not always given. Where it is, it says once, few, many or a class for expanded clones.

>-|TRBD1|TRBV5-1|TRBJ2-1
TGCGCCAGCAGCTCGACAGGGGGCTACAATGAGCAGTTCTTC
CASSSTGGYNEQFF
>-|TRBD2|TRBV3-1/TRBV3-2|TRBJ2-7
TGTGCCAGCAGCCAAGAAGGGACTAGATCCTACGAGCAGTACTTC
CASSQEGTRSYEQYF
>-|TRBD1|TRBV6-5|TRBJ2-7
TGTGCCAGCAGGCCCCGACAGGGGAGAAGCTACGAGCAGTACTTC
CASRPRQGRSYEQYF
>-|TRBD1|TRBV27|TRBJ2-7
TGTGCCAGCAGTTCCCCCTGGACAGGGAGACCCTACGAGCAGTACTTC
CASSSPWTGRPYEQYF
>once|TRBD1|TRBV14|TRBJ1-1
TGTGCCAGCAGCCAAGAGAGGCCAGGGGGAATAATGAACACTGAAGCTTTCTTT
CASSQERPGGIMNTEAFF
>-|-|TRBV5-1|TRBJ2-3
TGCGCCAGCTCAAGGGGAGGCGGAGGAGTTTATCAGTTGAGCACAGATACGCAGTATTTT
CASSRGGGGVYQLSTDTQYF
>-|-|TRBV5-1|TRBJ1-6
TGCGCCAGCAGCTTCACGAGCTCCTATAATTCACCCCTCCACTTT
CASSFTSSYNSPLHF
>-|TRBD1|TRBV7-9|TRBJ1-5
TGTGCCAGCAGCTTAGTGGGACAGGCGAATCAGCCCCAGCATTTT
CASSLVGQANQPQHF
>few|-|TRBV19|TRBJ2-7
TGTGCCAGTAGCCTGACTGGCGCGGGAAGCGAGCAGTACTTC
CASSLTGAGSEQYF
>-|TRBD2|TRBV4-3|TRBJ2-1
TGCGCCAGCAGCCGTCGGAGCGGGAGGGCCGACGAGCAGTTCTTC
CASSRRSGRADEQFF
>-|TRBD1|TRBV5-1|TRBJ2-7
TGCGCCAGCAGACCCGACAGGGGATTGTCCTACGAGCAGTACTTC
CASRPDRGLSYEQYF
>-|-|TRBV3-1/TRBV3-2|TRBJ1-5
TGTGCCAGCAGCCAAGGGCAGGGTTTGAGCAATCAGCCCCAGCATTTT
CASSQGQGLSNQPQHF
>-|-|TRBV19|TRBJ1-1
TGTGCCAGTAGTATAGATTGGACAAGAACTGAAGCTTTCTTT
CASSIDWTRTEAFF
>-|TRBD1|TRBV7-2|TRBJ2-5
TGTGCCAGCAGCTTCCGGACAGGTCAAGAGACCCAGTACTTC
CASSFRTGQETQYF
>-|-|TRBV5-1|TRBJ1-6
TGCGCCAGCAGCCTTTTACCAGGGTATAATTCACCCCTCCACTTT
CASSLLPGYNSPLHF
>-|-|TRBV5-6|TRBJ2-2
TGTGCCAGCAGCCGGACACGAAACACCGGGGAGCTGTTTTTT
CASSRTRNTGELFF
>-|TRBD2|TRBV27|TRBJ2-1
TGTGCCAGCAGTTCTCTCACTAGCGGGAGGGGCAATGAGCAGTTCTTC
CASSSLTSGRGNEQFF
>few|-|TRBV28|TRBJ1-1
TGTGCCAGCAGTTTCATAGCTTCACGGGAGTCTGAAGCTTTCTTT
CASSFIASRESEAFF
>few|TRBD1|TRBV7-8|TRBJ1-1
TGTGCCAGCGTACCCCCGGGCAGGGGGCGGATTGAGGAATGGGGAACTGAAGCTTTCTTT
CASVPPGRGRIEEWGTEAFF
>-|-|TRBV6-6|TRBJ1-1
TGTGCCAGCAGTCCTCCGGGGTTCCCTGAAGCTTTCTTT
CASSPPGFPEAFF
>-|TRBD2|TRBV5-1|TRBJ2-1
TGCGCCAGCAGCTCCGGACTAGCGGGAGGGCCAGGTAATGAGCAGTTCTTC
CASSSGLAGGPGNEQFF
>few|-|TRBV5-1|TRBJ2-3
TGCGCCAGCACTCGAGGAGGGGAGAGCACAGATACGCAGTATTTT
CASTRGGESTDTQYF